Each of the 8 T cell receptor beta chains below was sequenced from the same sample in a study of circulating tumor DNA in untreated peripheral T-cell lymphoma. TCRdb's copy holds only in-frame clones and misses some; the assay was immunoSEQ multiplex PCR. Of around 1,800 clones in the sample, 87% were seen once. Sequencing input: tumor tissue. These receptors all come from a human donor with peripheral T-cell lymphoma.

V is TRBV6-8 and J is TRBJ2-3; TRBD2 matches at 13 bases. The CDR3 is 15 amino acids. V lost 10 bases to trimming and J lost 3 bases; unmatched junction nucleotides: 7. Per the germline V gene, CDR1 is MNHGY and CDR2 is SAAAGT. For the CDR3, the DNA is TGTGCCATCAGGACGACTAGCGGGGGGACAGATACGCAGTATTTT. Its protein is CAIRTTSGGTDTQYF.

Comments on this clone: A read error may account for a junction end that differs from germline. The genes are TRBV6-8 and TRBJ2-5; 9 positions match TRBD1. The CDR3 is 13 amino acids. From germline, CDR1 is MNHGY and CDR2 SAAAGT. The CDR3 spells CASSDRGQETQYF. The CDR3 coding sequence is TGTGCTAGCAGCGACAGGGGGCAAGAGACCCAGTACTTC.

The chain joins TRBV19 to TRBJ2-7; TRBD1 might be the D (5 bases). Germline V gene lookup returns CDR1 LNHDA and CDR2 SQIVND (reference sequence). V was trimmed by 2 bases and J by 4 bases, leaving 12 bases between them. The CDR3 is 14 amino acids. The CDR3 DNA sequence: TGTGCCAGTAGTATATCGTCGACAGTATACGAGCAGTACTTC. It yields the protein CASSISSTVYEQYF.

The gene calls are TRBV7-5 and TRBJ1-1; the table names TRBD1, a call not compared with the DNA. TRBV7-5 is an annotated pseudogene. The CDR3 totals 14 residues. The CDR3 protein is CASSFVQTNTEAFF. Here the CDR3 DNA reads TGTGCCAGCAGCTTTGTACAAACCAACACTGAAGCTTTCTTT.

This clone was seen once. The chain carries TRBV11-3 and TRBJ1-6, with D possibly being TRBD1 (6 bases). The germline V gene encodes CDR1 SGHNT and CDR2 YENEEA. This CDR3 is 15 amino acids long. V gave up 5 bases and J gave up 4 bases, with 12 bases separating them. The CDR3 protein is CASSADSLYNSPLHF. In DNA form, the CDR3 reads TGTGCCAGCAGCGCGGACAGCCTTTATAATTCACCCCTCCACTTT.

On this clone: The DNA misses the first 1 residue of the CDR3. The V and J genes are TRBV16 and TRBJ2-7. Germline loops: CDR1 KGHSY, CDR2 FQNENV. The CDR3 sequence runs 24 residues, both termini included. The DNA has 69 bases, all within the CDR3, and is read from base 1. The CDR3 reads CASSQNDVIHHPKFVKFIIYEQYF. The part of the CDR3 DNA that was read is GCCAGCAGTCAGAATGACGTAATTCATCATCCCAAGTTCGTCAAGTTCATCATCTACGAGCAGTACTTC.

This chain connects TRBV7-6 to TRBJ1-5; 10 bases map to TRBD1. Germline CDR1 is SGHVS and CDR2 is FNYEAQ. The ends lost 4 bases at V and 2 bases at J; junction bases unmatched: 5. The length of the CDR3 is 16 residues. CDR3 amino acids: CASSSGTGEGNQPQHF. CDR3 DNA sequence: TGTGCCAGCAGCTCAGGGACAGGGGAGGGCAATCAGCCCCAGCATTTT.

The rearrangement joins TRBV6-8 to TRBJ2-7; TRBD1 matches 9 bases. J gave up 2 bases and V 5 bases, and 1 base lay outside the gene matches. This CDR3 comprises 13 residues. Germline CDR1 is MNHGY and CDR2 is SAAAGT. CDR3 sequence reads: CASSNRGPYEQYF. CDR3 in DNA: TGTGCCAGCAGTAACAGGGGGCCCTACGAGCAGTACTTC.